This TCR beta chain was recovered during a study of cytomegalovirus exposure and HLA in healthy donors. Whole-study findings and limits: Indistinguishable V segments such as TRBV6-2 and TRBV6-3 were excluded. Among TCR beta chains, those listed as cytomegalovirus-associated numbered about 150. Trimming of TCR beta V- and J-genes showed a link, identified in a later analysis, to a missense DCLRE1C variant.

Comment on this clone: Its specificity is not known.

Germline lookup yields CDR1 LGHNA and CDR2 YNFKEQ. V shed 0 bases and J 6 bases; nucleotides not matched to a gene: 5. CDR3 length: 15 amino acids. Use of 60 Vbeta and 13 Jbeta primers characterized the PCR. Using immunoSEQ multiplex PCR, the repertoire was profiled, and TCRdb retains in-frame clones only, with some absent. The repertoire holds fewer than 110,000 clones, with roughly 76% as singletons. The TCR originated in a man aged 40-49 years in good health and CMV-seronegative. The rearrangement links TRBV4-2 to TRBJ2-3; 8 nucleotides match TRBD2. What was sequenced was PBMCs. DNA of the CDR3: TGTGCCAGCAGCCAAGATGGCCAGCGGGGGGATACGCAGTATTTT. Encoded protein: CASSQDGQRGDTQYF.